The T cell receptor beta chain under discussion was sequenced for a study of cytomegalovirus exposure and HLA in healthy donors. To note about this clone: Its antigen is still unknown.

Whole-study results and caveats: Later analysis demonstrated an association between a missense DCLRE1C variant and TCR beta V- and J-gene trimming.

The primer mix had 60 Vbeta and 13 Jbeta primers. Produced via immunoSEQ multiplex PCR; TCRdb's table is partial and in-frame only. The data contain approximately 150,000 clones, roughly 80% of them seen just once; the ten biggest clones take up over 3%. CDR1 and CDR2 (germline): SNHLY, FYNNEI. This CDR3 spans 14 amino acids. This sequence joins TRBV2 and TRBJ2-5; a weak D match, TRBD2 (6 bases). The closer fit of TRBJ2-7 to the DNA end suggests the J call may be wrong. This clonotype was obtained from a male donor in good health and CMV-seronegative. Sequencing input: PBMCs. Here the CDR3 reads CASRAGLRVYEQYF. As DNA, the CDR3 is TGTGCCAGCAGGGCCGGACTACGGGTTTACGAGCAGTACTTC.